The 6 T cell receptor beta chains given below trace back to one sample, sequenced in a study of T cell clonality in common variable immunodeficiency. Sequencing was performed with immunoSEQ multiplex PCR; in TCRdb, only in-frame clones are kept and a portion is missing. This sample carries fewer than 75,000 clones and no singletons, and about 1.7% goes to the top ten. Material for sequencing was peripheral blood mononuclear cells. The receptors come from a person aged 18-69 years in good health.

Ten or more counts support this clone. The read ends 3 residues early relative to the CDR3; the germline J gene fills the gap. This chain connects TRBV29-1 to TRBJ1-2; the match to TRBD1 covers 9 bases. Germline trimming cut 3 bases from V and 6 bases from J; bases unmatched to any gene: 8. The length of the CDR3 is 14 residues. Germline CDR1 reads SQVTM; CDR2 reads ANQGSEA. The CDR3 loop reads CSVEGTGGGDGYTF. CDR3 bases read: TGCAGCGTTGAGGGCACAGGGGGCGGTGATGGC. The variable domain in full, completed from reference TRBV29-1 and TRBJ1-2, reads SAVISQKPSRDICQRGTSLTIQCQVDSQVTMMFWYRQQPGQSLTLIATANQGSEATYESGFVIDKFPISRPNLTFSTLTVSNMSPEDSSIYLCSVEGTGGGDGYTFGSGTRLTVV.

The table lists this clone with many counts. The CDR3 sequence: CASTLLDTDTQYF. The CDR3 bases that were read are TGTGCCAGCACCCTACTAGATACAGATACG. The chain recombines TRBV12-3 or TRBV12-4 with TRBJ2-3; a possible D gene is TRBD2 (5 bases). The read is 3 residues too short to cover the CDR3 end, so that end is filled in from the germline J gene. Between the trimmed V and J ends, which lost 7 bases and 3 bases, there was a span of 11 bases. CDR3 size: 13 residues.

This clone showed up many times. Coverage ceases 3 residues before the CDR3 finishes, and the germline J gene fills in the end. The chain has TRBV5-4 and TRBJ1-2, with D possibly being TRBD1 (6 bases). The CDR3 is 16 residues long. Germline-derived CDR1 and CDR2 are SGHNT and YYREEE (reference sequence). Deletions cut 2 bases from V and 0 bases from J, with 14 bases between. CDR3 amino acids: CASSFKLQGANYGYTF. Incomplete CDR3 DNA: TGTGCCAGCAGCTTTAAATTACAGGGAGCTAACTATGGC.

This clone was seen many times. The read halts 3 residues ahead of the CDR3 end, with the missing end drawn from the germline J gene. V usage is TRBV19 and J usage is TRBJ1-5; D perhaps matches TRBD1 (5 bases). The CDR3 contains 15 residues. Trimming pared 3 bases from V and 0 bases from J, leaving 9 bases between. Per germline, CDR1 LNHDA and CDR2 SQIVND (reference sequence). CDR3 DNA (partial): TGTGCCAGTAGTATCCGCAGGGATAGCAATCAGCCC. Protein: CASSIRRDSNQP. The CDR3 reads in full as CASSIRRDSNQPQHF.

This clone came up many times. The sequenced fragment ends 3 residues before the CDR3 boundary, so the rest is inferred from the germline J gene. This chain links TRBV5-1 with TRBJ1-3; 7 nucleotides agree with TRBD1. The CDR3 sequence is 15 residues long. The germline gives CDR1 SGHRS, CDR2 YFSETQ. The junction had 4 bases not matched to a gene; V was cut back by 4 bases and J by 0 bases. The part of the CDR3 DNA that was read is TGCGCCAGCAGCGGCGGGGACAGCTCTGGAAACACC. Translated, it gives CASSGGDSSGNT. The whole CDR3 region reads CASSGGDSSGNTIYF.

This clone was observed at least ten times. The sequence runs out 3 residues before the end of the CDR3; the remainder is reconstructed from the germline J gene. This sequence joins TRBV28 and TRBJ1-1; the D gene is possibly TRBD1 (6 bases). Germline V lookup: CDR1 MDHEN, CDR2 SYDVKM. The CDR3 length is 11 residues. The CDR3 bases that were read are TGTGCCAGCATTCTTGGACAGGAA. It translates to CASILGQE. The CDR3 reads in full as CASILGQEAFF.